This is a list of T cell receptor beta chains from one sample in a study of shared clonotypes between healthy human individuals. Assay: immunoSEQ multiplex PCR; the TCRdb copy retains only in-frame clones and omits some. The sample yields roughly 1 million clones, around 76% seen once. The sequenced sample consisted of memory CD4+ T cells sorted from blood. The receptors were gathered from a man younger than 30 in good health. Both conserved end residues are part of each CDR3. Each record gives: clone size, J gene, V gene, D gene, CDR3 DNA, CDR3 protein. A D gene is named only where the DNA matches it firmly. Clone size appears in some rows only: once, few, many, or a class for an expanded clone.

>NA|TRBJ2-5|TRBV5-5|NA
TGTGCCAGCAGCTTAGGGGCGTACCAAGAGACCCAGTACTTC
CASSLGAYQETQYF
>NA|TRBJ1-4|TRBV7-9|TRBD1
TGTGCCAGCAGCTTAGGGGGGACAGCCGGGTCGGGTGAAAAACTGTTTTTT
CASSLGGTAGSGEKLFF
>many|TRBJ2-7|TRBV6-6|NA
TGTGCCAGCAGTACCCCCCACACAAGTTCCTACGAGCAGTACTTC
CASSTPHTSSYEQYF
>NA|TRBJ1-2|TRBV5-1|NA
TGCGCCAGCAGCTCCCAGGGTGACTATGGCTACACCTTC
CASSSQGDYGYTF
>NA|TRBJ2-2|TRBV5-6|TRBD1
TGTGCCAGCAGCCTCCGGGACAGGGGGGCCGGGGAGCTGTTTTTT
CASSLRDRGAGELFF
>NA|TRBJ2-3|TRBV7-9|TRBD2
TGTGCCAGCAGTAGCGGGACAACGTTAGGGGCCACAGATACGCAGTATTTT
CASSSGTTLGATDTQYF
>few|TRBJ1-1|TRBV5-8|NA
TGTGCCAGCAGCTTGGCGGGCACCAAAGCGGCTTTCTTT
CASSLAGTKAAFF
>NA|TRBJ2-7|TRBV28|NA
TGTGCCAGCAGTCCCGCCCCCGTCGGGGACGAGCAGTACTTC
CASSPAPVGDEQYF
>NA|TRBJ1-2|TRBV7-9|TRBD1
TGTGCCAGCAGCCCCGATGTCCCTCAGGGGGGCTATGGCTACACCTTC
CASSPDVPQGGYGYTF
>NA|TRBJ2-7|TRBV7-9|NA
TGTGCCAGCAGCTCGGTCGGCGACGAGCAGTACTTC
CASSSVGDEQYF
>NA|TRBJ2-3|TRBV11-3|NA
TGTGCCAGCAGCTCACAGACAGGAGATACGCAGTATTTT
CASSSQTGDTQYF
>NA|TRBJ1-2|TRBV4-3|NA
TGCGCCAGCAGCCAGACAACTAACTATGGCTACACCTTC
CASSQTTNYGYTF
>NA|TRBJ2-7|TRBV7-9|NA
TGTGCCAGCAGCTCCGCGGGGGCGGCCTACGAGCAGTACTTC
CASSSAGAAYEQYF
>NA|TRBJ2-1|TRBV7-9|NA
TGTGCCAGCAGCTTGGGATCGCGGGGGCCGATCAATGAGCAGTTCTTC
CASSLGSRGPINEQFF
>NA|TRBJ2-7|TRBV30|NA
TGTGCCTGGAGTCCCAATAATCGACCCTACGAGCAGTACTTC
CAWSPNNRPYEQYF